This T cell receptor beta chain derives from a study of cytomegalovirus exposure and HLA in healthy donors. Study-level results: Later analysis revealed greater clonal expansion in HLA-associated TCR beta chains than in equally common others. Confirmation in vitro established that a few CMV-associated chains were specific for CMV antigens. Several of the most significant clusters appeared, in a later analysis, to be linked to common viral pathogens.

13 Jbeta primers and 60 Vbeta primers were used for the PCR. The protocol was immunoSEQ multiplex PCR, while the TCRdb copy is restricted to in-frame clones and leaves out a portion. Of approximately 160,000 clones listed, more than 65% are singletons. Concerning this clone: What it binds is not known.

Trimming removed 9 bases from V and 2 bases from J, with 13 bases in between. The CDR3 consists of 13 residues. CDR1 and CDR2 (germline): SEHNR, FQNEAQ (reference sequence). This chain joins TRBV7-9 and TRBJ2-5; D unresolved. This receptor was obtained from a man between 18 and 29 years old in good health and CMV-seropositive. The specimen sequenced was PBMCs. In DNA form, the CDR3 reads TGTGCCAGTCAGCTGGGCTGGCAAGAGACCCAGTACTTC. Translated, it gives CASQLGWQETQYF.